This TCR beta chain emerged from a study of T cells in Graves' hyperthyroidism and ophthalmopathy. Study-level information: Prior to any treatment, at the point of initial diagnosis, peripheral blood was collected.

Amplified TCR beta CDR3 regions came from RNA transcripts. The primer set for the first-round RT-PCR of the TCR CDR3 was HTBI. TCRdb ran MiXCR on the multiplex PCR reads and lists one entry per CDR3 protein. The repertoire holds 620,000 or so distinct CDR3 sequences, around 13% seen once, with around an eighth in the top ten. Trimming left V 3 bases short and J 8 bases short, with 10 bases between. Germline loops: CDR1 KGHDR, CDR2 SFDVKD. The CDR3 loop spans 13 amino acids. The sample holds a few counts of this clonotype. Fresh peripheral blood, 10 ml, was the source of the PBMCs. The sample taken for sequencing was blood. The origin of this receptor is a woman aged 45-60 years with Graves' ophthalmopathy. This chain links TRBV24-1 with TRBJ2-1; the D gene is possibly TRBD2 (5 bases). The CDR3 here is CATSDGLGDEQFF. The CDR3 bases are TGTGCCACCAGTGATGGACTGGGTGATGAGCAGTTCTTC.